The clone carrying this T cell receptor beta chain was counted only a few times. No antigen is known for it. The hyperthyroidism patients had all been newly diagnosed, and their disease duration was under 2 months. Their ages ranged from 18 to 65 years. Uncontrolled infection, other autoimmune disease, pregnancy or lactation excluded patients. The sample is drawn from a study of T cells in Graves' hyperthyroidism and ophthalmopathy. Study-level points and caveats: Clonotypes that were expanded in thyroid above 0.001 mostly appeared in blood too.

The investigators amplified TCR beta CDR3 regions from RNA transcripts. Using the HTBI primer set, a first-round RT-PCR was run on the TCR CDR3. TCRdb recomputed calls from the multiplex PCR reads with MiXCR, one row per CDR3 protein. Among about 720,000 distinct CDR3 sequences, around 19% were seen once, and the ten largest hold approximately 16%. The receptor's source is a woman aged 45-65 years with Graves' hyperthyroidism that later progressed to Graves' ophthalmopathy. The sequencing sample was made of blood.

DNA for the CDR3: TGCGCCAGCAGCCTGACAGGTGAAAAACTGTTTTTT. Its protein is CASSLTGEKLFF. The gene calls are TRBV4-1 and TRBJ1-4, with D maybe TRBD1 (6 bases). The CDR3 length is 12 residues. The V gene lost 4 bases and the J gene lost 7 bases, with 7 bases spanning the gap. From germline, CDR1 is MGHRA and CDR2 YSYEKL.